The 14 T cell receptor beta chains listed next were all sequenced from one sample in a study of T cell changes during pregnancy in multiple sclerosis (dated by TCRdb to about 2019). The library was generated by the immunoSEQ multiplex PCR assay. TCRdb stores this immuneACCESS table with in-frame sequences only. Part of the clones is absent; in the studies checked, under half of the shortfall reflects unresolved V genes, and no reason is known for the rest. Recorded for this sample are about 40,000 clones; around 93% of them occurred a single time. The ten top clones hold roughly 0.4% of the sample. The sequencing used CD4+ T cells from peripheral blood mononuclear cells, collected in the first trimester of pregnancy. These receptors all come from a female donor with multiple sclerosis, enrolled in a pregnancy study.

The CDR3 DNA reads TGCGCCAGCAGCCAAGCCAGGGAGGGATACGAAAAACTGTTTTTT. Protein: CASSQAREGYEKLFF. The gene calls are TRBV4-1 and TRBJ1-4, with a possible D match to TRBD1 (5 bases). The CDR3 runs 15 residues. Germline V gene sequence: CDR1 MGHRA, CDR2 YSYEKL. V was shortened by 1 base and J by 8 bases, with 14 bases between the two germline ends.

This chain uses TRBV9 with TRBJ2-7; the D gene is possibly TRBD1 (6 bases). The germline V gene has CDR1 SGDLS and CDR2 YYNGEE. The CDR3 has 15 amino acids. Trimming removed 2 bases at V and 5 bases at J, with 17 bases between. CDR3 nucleotide sequence: TGTGCCAGCAGCGTTGCGACGACAGGTAACCACGAGCAGTACTTC. Its protein is CASSVATTGNHEQYF.

The chain links TRBV5-4 to TRBJ2-7, with 8 bases identical to TRBD2. CDR3 length equals 18 residues. Per the germline V gene, CDR1 is SGHNT and CDR2 is YYREEE (reference sequence). The V segment lost 0 bases and the J segment 1 base; nucleotides outside the gene matches: 12. The CDR3 here is CASSLAGRGRGNSYEQYF. The CDR3 DNA sequence: TGTGCCAGCAGCTTGGCCGGGAGGGGAAGAGGAAATTCCTACGAGCAGTACTTC.

The chain uses TRBV5-4 and TRBJ1-4; D call uncertain. CDR3 length equals 13 residues. In germline, CDR1 is SGHNT, CDR2 YYREEE (reference sequence). V lost 4 bases and J lost 3, with 7 bases in between. CDR3 sequence reads: CASSLLPNEKLFF. For the CDR3, the DNA is TGTGCCAGCAGCCTCCTACCTAATGAAAAACTGTTTTTT.

V usage is TRBV6-5 and J usage is TRBJ2-7; the match to TRBD2 covers 9 bases. This CDR3 has 14 amino acids. J was trimmed by 5 bases and V by 2 bases; bases with no gene match: 4. Germline values: CDR1 MNHEY, CDR2 SVGAGI. The CDR3 region has the DNA TGTGCCAGCAGTTACGGCGGGGGGGCCAACGAGCAGTACTTC. It translates to CASSYGGGANEQYF.

The genes are TRBV5-1 and TRBJ1-2, with 10 bases fitting TRBD1. From germline, CDR1 is SGHRS and CDR2 YFSETQ. The CDR3 is 16 residues long. The J segment lost 2 bases and the V segment lost 3 bases, leaving 7 bases of the junction unmatched. CDR3 loop: CASSSRTGGSNYGYTF. In DNA, the CDR3 is TGCGCCAGCAGCTCCCGGACAGGGGGGTCCAACTATGGCTACACCTTC.

This clone was observed once. The CDR3 sequence is CASSLILGGNGYTF. The CDR3 nucleotides are TGTGCCAGCAGCTTAATCCTGGGAGGGAATGGCTACACCTTC. The chain couples TRBV7-2 to TRBJ1-2; D is ambiguous. The CDR3 sequence is 14 residues long. Germline V gene sequence: CDR1 SGHTA, CDR2 FQGNSA. Trimming pared 2 bases from V and 6 bases from J, leaving 13 bases between.

V and J are TRBV5-4 and TRBJ2-1; 12 bases line up with TRBD2. Germline loops: CDR1 SGHNT, CDR2 YYREEE (reference sequence). The CDR3 sequence is 15 residues long. The V gene end was trimmed by 2 bases and the J gene end by 5 bases; junction bases not matched to a gene: 2. The chain's CDR3 is CASSLRLAGDNEQFF. The CDR3 nucleotides are TGTGCCAGCAGCTTAAGACTAGCGGGAGACAATGAGCAGTTCTTC.

The chain is built from TRBV5-1 and TRBJ1-5; 7 bases align to TRBD1. The CDR3 covers 14 residues. Germline V gives CDR1 SGHRS, CDR2 YFSETQ. Trimming removed 4 bases from V and 3 bases from J; junction bases left unmatched: 4. This CDR3 reads CASSPGQPNQPQHF. The CDR3 nucleotides are TGCGCCAGCAGCCCGGGACAGCCCAATCAGCCCCAGCATTTT.

V gene TRBV7-9 combines with J gene TRBJ2-5, with TRBD1 matching 10 bases. V was clipped by 5 bases and J by 1 base; unmatched bases: 7. Germline-derived CDR1 and CDR2 are SEHNR and FQNEAQ (reference sequence). The CDR3 has 16 residues. CDR3 sequence: CASSLGDRGVQETQYF. CDR3 DNA: TGTGCCAGCAGCCTAGGGGACAGGGGCGTCCAAGAGACCCAGTACTTC.

V and J are TRBV4-1 and TRBJ1-4; D call uncertain. CDR3 size: 16 residues. V lost 1 base, J lost 8 bases, and 17 bases lay in between. Germline CDR1 MGHRA, CDR2 YSYEKL. CDR3 nucleotides: TGCGCCAGCAGCCAAGTTCTTTCGGACTCTCGGGAAAAACTGTTTTTT. As protein: CASSQVLSDSREKLFF.

This clone appeared a single time. V gene TRBV7-3 combines with J gene TRBJ2-2, with TRBD2 as a possible D gene (7 bases). The CDR3 runs 14 residues. Germline V lookup: CDR1 SGHTA, CDR2 FQGTGA. V was cut by 2 bases and J by 15 bases, with 19 bases left in between. CDR3 in amino acids: CASSLPIKGGGMFF. For the CDR3, the DNA is TGTGCCAGCAGCTTACCGATCAAAGGGGGGGGCATGTTTTTT.

This chain links TRBV9 with TRBJ1-1; D remains ambiguous. V was pared by 0 bases and J by 3 bases, with 12 bases between. The CDR3 length is 15 residues. Germline V lookup: CDR1 SGDLS, CDR2 YYNGEE. The CDR3 is CASSVVGGPHTEAFF. The CDR3, as DNA: TGTGCCAGCAGCGTAGTGGGAGGTCCACACACTGAAGCTTTCTTT.

The V gene is TRBV18, the J gene TRBJ1-3, with D possibly being TRBD1 (6 bases). V was shortened by 3 bases and J by 0 bases, with 12 bases between the two germline ends. The CDR3 totals 16 residues. Looked up from germline, CDR1 is KGHSH and CDR2 is LQKENI. The CDR3: CASSPPTGHSGNTIYF. CDR3 DNA sequence: TGTGCCAGCTCACCTCCGACGGGACACTCTGGAAACACCATATATTTT.